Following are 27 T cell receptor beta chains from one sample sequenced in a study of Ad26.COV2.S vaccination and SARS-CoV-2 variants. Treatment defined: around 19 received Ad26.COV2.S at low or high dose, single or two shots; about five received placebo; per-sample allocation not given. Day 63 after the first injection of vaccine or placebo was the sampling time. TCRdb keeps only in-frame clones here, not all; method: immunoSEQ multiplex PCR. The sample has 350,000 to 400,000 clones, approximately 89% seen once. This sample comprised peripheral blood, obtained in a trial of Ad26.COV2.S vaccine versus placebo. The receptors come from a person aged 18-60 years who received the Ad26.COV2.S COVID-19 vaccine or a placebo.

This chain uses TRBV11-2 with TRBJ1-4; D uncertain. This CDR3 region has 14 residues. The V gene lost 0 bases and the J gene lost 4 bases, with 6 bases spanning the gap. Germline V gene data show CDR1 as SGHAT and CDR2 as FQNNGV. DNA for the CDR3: TGTGCCAGCAGCTTAGAACCGAGTAATGAAAAACTGTTTTTT. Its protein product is CASSLEPSNEKLFF.

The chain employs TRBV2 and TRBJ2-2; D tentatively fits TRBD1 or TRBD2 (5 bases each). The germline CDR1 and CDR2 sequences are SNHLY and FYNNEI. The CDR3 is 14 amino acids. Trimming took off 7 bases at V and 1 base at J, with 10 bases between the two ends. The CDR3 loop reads CASIGDLNTGELFF. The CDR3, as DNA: TGTGCCAGCATCGGGGACCTGAACACCGGGGAGCTGTTTTTT.

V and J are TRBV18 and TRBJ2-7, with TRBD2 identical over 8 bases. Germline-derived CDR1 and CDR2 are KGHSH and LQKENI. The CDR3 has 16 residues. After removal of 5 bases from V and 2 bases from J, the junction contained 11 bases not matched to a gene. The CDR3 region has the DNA TGTGCCAGCTCAATTTCCGGACTAGCCGGTCCCTACGAGCAGTACTTC. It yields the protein CASSISGLAGPYEQYF.

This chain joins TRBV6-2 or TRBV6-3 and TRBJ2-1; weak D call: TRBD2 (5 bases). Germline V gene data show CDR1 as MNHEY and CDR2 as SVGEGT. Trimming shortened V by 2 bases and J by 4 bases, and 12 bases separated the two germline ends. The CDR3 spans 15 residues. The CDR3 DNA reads TGTGCCAGCAGTTACAGTGGGAGAGCGTACAATGAGCAGTTCTTC. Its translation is CASSYSGRAYNEQFF.

CDR3 protein: CASSVGGGGQPQHF. In DNA form, the CDR3 reads TGTGCCAGCAGCGTAGGAGGGGGTGGGCAGCCCCAGCATTTT. The gene calls are TRBV9 and TRBJ1-5; D may be TRBD1 (6 bases). This CDR3 contains 14 residues. V dropped 0 bases and J dropped 7 bases, with 11 bases sitting between them. The germline V gene encodes CDR1 SGDLS and CDR2 YYNGEE.

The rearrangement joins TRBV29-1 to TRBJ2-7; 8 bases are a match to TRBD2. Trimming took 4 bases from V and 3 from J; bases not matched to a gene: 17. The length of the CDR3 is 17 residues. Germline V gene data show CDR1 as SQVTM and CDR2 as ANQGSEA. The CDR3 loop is CSVALRSTSGPFYEQYF. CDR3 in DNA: TGCAGCGTTGCTTTGAGATCTACTAGCGGACCCTTCTACGAGCAGTACTTC.

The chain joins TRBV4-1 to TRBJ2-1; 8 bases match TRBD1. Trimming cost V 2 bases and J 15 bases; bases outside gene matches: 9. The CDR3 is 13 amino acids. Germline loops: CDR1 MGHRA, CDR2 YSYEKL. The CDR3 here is CASSQTDRGGRFF. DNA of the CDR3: TGCGCCAGCAGCCAAACCGACAGGGGAGGTCGGTTCTTC.

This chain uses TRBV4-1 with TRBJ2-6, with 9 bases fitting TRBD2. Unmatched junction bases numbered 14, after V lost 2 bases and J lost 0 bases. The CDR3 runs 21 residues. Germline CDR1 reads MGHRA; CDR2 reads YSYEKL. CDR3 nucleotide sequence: TGCGCCAGCAGCCAATTGGGTGATAGACTAGCGGCCATCTCTGGGGCCAACGTCCTGACTTTC. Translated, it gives CASSQLGDRLAAISGANVLTF.

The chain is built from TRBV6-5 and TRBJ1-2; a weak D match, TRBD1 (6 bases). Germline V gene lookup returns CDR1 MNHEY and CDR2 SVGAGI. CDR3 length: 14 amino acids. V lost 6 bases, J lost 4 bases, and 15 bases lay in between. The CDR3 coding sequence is TGTGCCAGCAGCCGGGACACCGTCAGCTATGGCTACACCTTC. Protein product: CASSRDTVSYGYTF.

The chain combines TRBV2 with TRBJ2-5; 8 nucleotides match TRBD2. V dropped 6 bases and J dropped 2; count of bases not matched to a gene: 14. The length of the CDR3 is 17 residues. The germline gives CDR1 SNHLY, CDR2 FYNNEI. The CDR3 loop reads CASRPGLAKPVQETQYF. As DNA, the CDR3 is TGTGCCAGCAGACCAGGACTAGCCAAACCGGTTCAAGAGACCCAGTACTTC.

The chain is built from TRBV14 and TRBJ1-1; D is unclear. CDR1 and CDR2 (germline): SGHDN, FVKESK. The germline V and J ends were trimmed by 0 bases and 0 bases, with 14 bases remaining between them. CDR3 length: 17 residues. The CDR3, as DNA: TGTGCCAGCAGCCAAGACCGGCCCCGGATATTGAACACTGAAGCTTTCTTT. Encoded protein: CASSQDRPRILNTEAFF.

The CDR3 spells CASSIGNNYGYTF. As DNA, the CDR3 is TGTGCCAGTAGTATAGGAAATAACTATGGCTACACCTTC. The J gene is TRBJ1-2, the V gene TRBV19, with D hard to call. Trimming left V 1 base short and J 1 base short, with 4 bases between. Germline CDR1 reads LNHDA; CDR2 reads SQIVND (reference sequence). The CDR3 runs to 13 residues. The whole variable domain, filled in from reference TRBV19 and TRBJ1-2, reads DGGITQSPKYLFRKEGQNVTLSCEQNLNHDAMYWYRQDPGQGLRLIYYSQIVNDFQKGDIAEGYSVSREKKESFPLTVTSAQKNPTAFYLCASSIGNNYGYTFGSGTRLTVV.

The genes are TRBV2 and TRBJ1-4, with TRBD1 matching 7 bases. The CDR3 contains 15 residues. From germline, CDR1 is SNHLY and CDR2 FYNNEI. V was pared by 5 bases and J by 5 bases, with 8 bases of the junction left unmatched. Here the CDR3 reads CASSPRGGTNEKLFF. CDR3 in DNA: TGTGCCAGCAGTCCCAGGGGGGGGACAAATGAAAAACTGTTTTTT.

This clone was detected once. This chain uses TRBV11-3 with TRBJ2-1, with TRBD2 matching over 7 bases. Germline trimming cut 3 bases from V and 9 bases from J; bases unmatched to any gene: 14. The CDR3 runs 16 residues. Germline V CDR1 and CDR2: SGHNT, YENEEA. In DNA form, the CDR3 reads TGTGCCAGCAGCTTTGGTAACGGGGGAGGGCCTTTTGAGCAGTTCTTC. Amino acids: CASSFGNGGGPFEQFF.

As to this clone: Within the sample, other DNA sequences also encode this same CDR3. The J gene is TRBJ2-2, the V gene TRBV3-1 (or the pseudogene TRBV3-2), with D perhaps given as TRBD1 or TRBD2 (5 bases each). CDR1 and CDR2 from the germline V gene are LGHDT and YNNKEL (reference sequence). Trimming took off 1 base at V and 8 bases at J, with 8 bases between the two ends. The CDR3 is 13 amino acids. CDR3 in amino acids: CASSQVGAGELFF. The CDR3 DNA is TGTGCCAGCAGCCAAGTCGGGGCAGGGGAGCTGTTTTTT.

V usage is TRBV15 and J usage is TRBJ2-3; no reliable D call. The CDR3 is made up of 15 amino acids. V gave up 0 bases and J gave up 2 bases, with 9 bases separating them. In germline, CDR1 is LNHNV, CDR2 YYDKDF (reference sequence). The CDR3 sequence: CATSRDRRITDTQYF. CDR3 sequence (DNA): TGTGCCACCAGCAGAGATCGGCGGATCACAGATACGCAGTATTTT.

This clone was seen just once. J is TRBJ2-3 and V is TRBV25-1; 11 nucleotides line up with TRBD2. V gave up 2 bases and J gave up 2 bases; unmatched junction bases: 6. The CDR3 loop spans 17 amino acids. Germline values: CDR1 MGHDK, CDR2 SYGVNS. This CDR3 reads CASSERGLAGSTDTQYF. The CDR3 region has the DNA TGTGCCAGCAGTGAACGCGGACTAGCGGGTTCCACAGATACGCAGTATTTT.

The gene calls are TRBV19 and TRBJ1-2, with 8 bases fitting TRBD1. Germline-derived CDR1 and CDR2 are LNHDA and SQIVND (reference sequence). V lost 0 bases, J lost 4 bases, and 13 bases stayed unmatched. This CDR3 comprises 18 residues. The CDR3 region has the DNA TGTGCCAGTAGTATAGATCTTAGGTTGGACAGGGTACGCTATGGCTACACCTTC. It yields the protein CASSIDLRLDRVRYGYTF. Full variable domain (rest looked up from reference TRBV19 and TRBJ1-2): DGGITQSPKYLFRKEGQNVTLSCEQNLNHDAMYWYRQDPGQGLRLIYYSQIVNDFQKGDIAEGYSVSREKKESFPLTVTSAQKNPTAFYLCASSIDLRLDRVRYGYTFGSGTRLTVV.

DNA of the CDR3: TGCGCCAGCAGCCCTGACAGGAGCGCATTCTTGAACACTGAAGCTTTCTTT. This sequence encodes CASSPDRSAFLNTEAFF. The chain uses TRBV5-1 and TRBJ1-1; maybe TRBD1 (6 bases). Trimming took 4 bases from V and 0 from J, leaving 19 bases between them. Germline V gives CDR1 SGHRS, CDR2 YFSETQ. The CDR3 spans 17 residues.

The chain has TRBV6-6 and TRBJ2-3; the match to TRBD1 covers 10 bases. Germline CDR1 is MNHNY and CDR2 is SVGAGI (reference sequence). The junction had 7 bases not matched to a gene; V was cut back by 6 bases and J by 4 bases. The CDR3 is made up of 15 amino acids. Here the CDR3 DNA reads TGTGCCAGCAGCCCCCGGGACAGGGGATCAGATACGCAGTATTTT. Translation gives CASSPRDRGSDTQYF.

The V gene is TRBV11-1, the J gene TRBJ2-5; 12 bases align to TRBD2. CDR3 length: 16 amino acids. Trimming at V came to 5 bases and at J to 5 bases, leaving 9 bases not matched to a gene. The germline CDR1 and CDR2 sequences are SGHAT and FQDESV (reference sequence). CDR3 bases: TGTGCCAGCAGCATTCTAGCGGGAGGGCCGGGGGAGACCCAGTACTTC. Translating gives CASSILAGGPGETQYF.

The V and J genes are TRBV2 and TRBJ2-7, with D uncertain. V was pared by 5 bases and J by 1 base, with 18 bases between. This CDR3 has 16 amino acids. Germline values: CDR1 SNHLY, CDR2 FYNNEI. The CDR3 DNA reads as TGTGCCAGCAGTATTGGCAGGTCCTCCTTGTCCTACGAGCAGTACTTC. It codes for CASSIGRSSLSYEQYF. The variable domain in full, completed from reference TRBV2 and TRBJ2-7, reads EPEVTQTPSHQVTQMGQEVILRCVPISNHLYFYWYRQILGQKVEFLVSFYNNEISEKSEIFDDQFSVERPDGSNFTLKIRSTKLEDSAMYFCASSIGRSSLSYEQYFGPGTRLTVT.

The CDR3 loop reads CASSSGTPNANTEAFF. CDR3 in DNA: TGTGCCAGCAGCTCCGGGACACCTAACGCAAACACTGAAGCTTTCTTT. The chain employs TRBV5-8 and TRBJ1-1; D might be TRBD1 (6 bases). Trimming stripped 3 bases from V and 2 bases from J, with 17 bases between. Germline-derived CDR1 and CDR2 are SGHTS and YDEGEE. This CDR3 comprises 16 residues.

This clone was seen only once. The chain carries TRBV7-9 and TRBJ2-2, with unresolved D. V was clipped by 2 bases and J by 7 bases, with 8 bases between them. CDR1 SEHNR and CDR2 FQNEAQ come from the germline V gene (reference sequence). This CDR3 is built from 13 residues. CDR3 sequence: CASSLISHGELFF. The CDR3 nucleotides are TGTGCCAGCAGCTTAATCTCTCACGGGGAGCTGTTTTTT.

The CDR3 here is CASSLTSGVQETQYF. In DNA form, the CDR3 reads TGTGCCAGCAGCTTGACTAGCGGGGTGCAAGAGACCCAGTACTTC. The J gene is TRBJ2-5, the V gene TRBV7-3; 11 bases are a match to TRBD2. V dropped 3 bases and J dropped 2; count of bases not matched to a gene: 2. CDR3 length: 15 residues. In germline, CDR1 is SGHTA, CDR2 FQGTGA.

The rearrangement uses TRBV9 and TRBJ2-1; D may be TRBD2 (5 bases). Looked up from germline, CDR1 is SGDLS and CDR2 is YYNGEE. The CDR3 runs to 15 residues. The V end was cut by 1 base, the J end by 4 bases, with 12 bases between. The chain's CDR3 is CASSVRAGGYNEQFF. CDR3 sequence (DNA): TGTGCCAGCAGCGTAAGGGCGGGCGGTTACAATGAGCAGTTCTTC.

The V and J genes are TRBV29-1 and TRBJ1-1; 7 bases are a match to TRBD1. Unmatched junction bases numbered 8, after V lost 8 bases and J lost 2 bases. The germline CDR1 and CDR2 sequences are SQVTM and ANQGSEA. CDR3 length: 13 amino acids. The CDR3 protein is CSIPGQTNTEAFF. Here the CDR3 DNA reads TGCAGCATACCGGGACAGACAAACACTGAAGCTTTCTTT.